This record concerns one TCR beta chain sequence. This clone showed up just once. It has no known antigen specificity. Base qualities are not provided; no much larger clone lies one nucleotide away. The sample is drawn from a study of shared T cell receptors in the human thymus (dated by TCRdb to 2020 to 2023). Study-wide context: The study examined how self-reactive, shared T-cell receptor alpha chains are generated in the human thymus.

V was cut back by 1 base and J by 5 bases, leaving a gap of 14 bases between them. There are 15 amino acids in the CDR3, from cysteine to phenylalanine inclusive. Only CDR3 DNA is held: 45 bases, read in frame from base 1. Taken from the germline V gene, the CDR1 and CDR2 loops are MNHEY and SVGAGI. Library preparation used the immunoSEQ multiplex PCR assay. TCRdb's version of the immuneACCESS table is confined to in-frame rearrangements and falls short of the full clone set. An unresolved V gene accounts for under half of the shortfall where checked; the remainder is of unknown origin. For this sample the table gives about 710,000 clones, of which approximately 89% were detected only once. 0.0094% of the sample comes from the top ten. This same sample was also part of a study on human thymus T cells. From the second report: Immunologically healthy infants undergoing open corrective cardiac surgery for congenital heart defects in Finland were used as donors. The thymus tissue came from surgical resects taken out during corrective cardiac surgery. V and J gene segment usage appeared biased in both thymic and peripheral blood repertoires. Highly overlapping thymic TCR repertoires among unrelated individuals were reported in the related research. The study described the TCR alpha and beta repertoires in under 10 infant thymus samples and four matching peripheral blood samples. Donor ages ranging from roughly 6 to 244 days were recorded, and six or seven male and two female infants were included in the cohort. After being mechanically released from the tissue, thymocytes were kept at -70 degrees C in pellets of about 9.5-30 million cells. Genomic DNA was extracted from frozen cell pellets with a QIAsymphony instrument. TCRB and TCRAD loci were amplified from a standardized quantity of quality-controlled genomic DNA using the immunoSEQ multiplex PCR assay. Amplicons spanned the V(D)J region at a length sufficient to cover the CDR3 and identify V and J genes. Through the commercial immunoSEQ service, the amplicons were sequenced on an Illumina platform. Primer bias and sequencing errors were corrected using previously described methods, and TCRAD and TCRB definitions followed the IMGT database. The repertoires were analysed using immunoSEQ Analyzer 3.0 and VDJTools for basic statistics, V/J segment usage, diversity estimates, rarefaction and pairwise overlap. Diversity was estimated using the Chao1, ChaoE, Efron-Thisted, Shannon and inverse Simpson indices, and was also estimated on datasets down-sampled to the size of the smallest sample. Repertoire overlap was determined by strict matching of CDR3 nucleotide sequence, V gene and J gene, and Jaccard-based multidimensional scaling clustering was applied. Thymus samples yielded on average roughly 840,000 unique TCRB clonotypes, compared with 80,000 to 85,000 from blood samples.

The chain is made from TRBV6-5 and TRBJ1-2; there is no confident call for the D gene. Sequencing was carried out using thymocytes. The source is a boy less than two years old with a congenital heart defect. Donor details come from another sample of the same person, matched by shared clones. The nucleotide sequence is given as TGTGCCAGCAGTTACTTTGCCGGCGGGCCTTATGGCTACACCTTC. Its coded protein is CASSYFAGGPYGYTF.